These T cell receptor beta chains were read from a single sample in a study of shared clonotypes between healthy human individuals. Assay used: immunoSEQ multiplex PCR; TCRdb lists only in-frame clones, some missing. The profile shows roughly 2,300,000 clones, just under 95% of them singletons. Sequencing was done on a sample of naive CD4+ T cells from PBMCs. Source of these receptors: a man aged 18 to 35 in good health. Some clones in this sample may be carry-over from other donors' samples. Each CDR3 is given with its conserved first and last residue. The D gene is left open where the match is weak. For some rows the clone size is stated as once, few or many, or as a class when expanded; others skip it.

V	D	J	size	CDR3	DNA
TRBV7-3	NA	TRBJ2-6	NA	CASGMGGSRANVLTF	TGTGCCAGCGGAATGGGGGGCTCCCGGGCCAACGTCCTGACTTTC
TRBV14	NA	TRBJ2-2	NA	CASSRRQGSNTGELFF	TGTGCCAGCAGCCGCAGGCAGGGGTCTAACACCGGGGAGCTGTTTTTT
TRBV6-1	NA	TRBJ1-3	NA	CASSEVPGNTIYF	TGTGCCAGCAGTGAGGTCCCTGGAAACACCATATATTTT
TRBV5-1	NA	TRBJ2-3	NA	CASSSLSPGDTQYF	TGCGCCAGCAGCTCCCTATCCCCCGGAGATACGCAGTATTTT
TRBV19	TRBD2	TRBJ2-1	NA	CASSIRSLAGDYEQFF	TGTGCCAGTAGTATACGGTCTCTAGCGGGAGACTATGAGCAGTTCTTC
TRBV2	NA	TRBJ2-2	NA	CASNLGRLAPSGTGELFF	TGTGCCAGCAACTTAGGGCGGCTAGCTCCCTCGGGGACCGGGGAGCTGTTTTTT
TRBV28	NA	TRBJ1-2	NA	CASSRAMTNYGYTF	TGTGCCAGCAGCCGCGCAATGACTAACTATGGCTACACCTTC
TRBV5-1	NA	TRBJ1-4	NA	CASSLMGNNEKLFF	TGCGCCAGCAGCTTGATGGGTAACAATGAAAAACTGTTTTTT
TRBV4-1	TRBD2	TRBJ2-7	NA	CASSQPGTSYEQYF	TGCGCCAGCAGCCAACCGGGGACTAGCTACGAGCAGTACTTC
TRBV28	TRBD1	TRBJ1-3	once	CASSPGGADPSTGAKF	TGTGCCAGCAGCCCAGGTGGTGCGGATCCATCCACAGGGGCGAAGTTT
TRBV18	NA	TRBJ2-5	NA	CASSLSFGDPGETQYF	TGTGCCAGCTCACTTAGTTTCGGGGATCCGGGCGAGACCCAGTACTTC
TRBV5-6	TRBD1	TRBJ1-2	NA	CASSPGPGQGLFGYTF	TGTGCCAGCAGCCCCGGTCCGGGACAGGGCCTCTTTGGCTACACCTTC
TRBV11-2	TRBD1	TRBJ1-1	NA	CASSLRPDRGLNTEAFF	TGTGCCAGCAGCTTACGTCCGGACAGGGGGCTGAACACTGAAGCTTTCTTT
TRBV5-1	NA	TRBJ2-7	NA	CASSLAGGVRAEQYF	TGCGCCAGCAGCTTGGCTGGAGGGGTGCGTGCCGAGCAGTACTTC
TRBV7-2	NA	TRBJ2-3	NA	CASSLVMGADTQYF	TGTGCCAGCAGCTTAGTTATGGGGGCAGATACGCAGTATTTT
TRBV2	NA	TRBJ2-5	NA	CASSGARAGETQYF	TGTGCCAGCAGTGGTGCTCGTGCGGGGGAGACCCAGTACTTC
TRBV11-1	NA	TRBJ1-4	NA	CASSLRGSTNEKLFF	TGTGCCAGCAGCTTACGCGGGTCAACTAATGAAAAACTGTTTTTT
TRBV4-2	TRBD1	TRBJ1-2	NA	CASSPRTGGLGDYGYTF	TGTGCCAGCAGCCCAAGGACAGGGGGCCTAGGGGACTATGGCTACACCTTC
TRBV7-2	TRBD1	TRBJ2-7	once	CASSLTGGANYEQYF	TGTGCCAGCAGCTTAACAGGGGGCGCTAACTACGAGCAGTACTTC
TRBV27	NA	TRBJ2-3	NA	CASSPRPRDDTQYF	TGTGCCAGCAGCCCCCGGCCGAGAGATGATACGCAGTATTTT
TRBV15	NA	TRBJ2-4	NA	CATSRDWGPQKQYF	TGTGCCACCAGCAGAGATTGGGGGCCTCAGAAGCAGTACTTC
TRBV4-1	NA	TRBJ1-4	NA	CASSQVFSDNEKLFF	TGCGCCAGCAGCCAAGTTTTCAGTGATAATGAAAAACTGTTTTTT
TRBV4-2	NA	TRBJ2-7	NA	CASSQVPGRGYEQYF	TGTGCCAGCAGCCAAGTCCCGGGACGGGGCTACGAGCAGTACTTC
TRBV6-1	TRBD1	TRBJ1-2	few	CASSEGRGLWGGYTF	TGTGCCAGCAGTGAAGGCAGGGGGCTATGGGGTGGCTACACCTTC
TRBV29-1	NA	TRBJ1-1	few	CSVEVTGDLTFF	TGCAGCGTTGAGGTTACAGGCGATTTGACTTTCTTT
TRBV5-1	TRBD2	TRBJ2-7	NA	CASTGLAGGPNEQYF	TGCGCCAGCACGGGACTAGCGGGAGGGCCCAACGAGCAGTACTTC
TRBV6-1	NA	TRBJ1-3	NA	CASSTEYGNTIYF	TGTGCCAGCAGTACCGAATACGGAAACACCATATATTTT
TRBV5-1	NA	TRBJ1-2	NA	CASSNEIPNYGYTF	TGCGCCAGCAGTAACGAGATACCCAACTATGGCTACACCTTC
TRBV5-1	NA	TRBJ1-1	NA	CASSLRTVGGEAFF	TGCGCCAGCAGCTTGAGGACAGTCGGTGGTGAAGCTTTCTTT
TRBV19	NA	TRBJ1-2	NA	CASSRVFDANYGYTF	TGTGCCAGTAGTCGAGTTTTTGACGCTAACTATGGCTACACCTTC
TRBV10-3	NA	TRBJ2-3	NA	CAISESGTGRADTQYF	TGTGCCATCAGTGAGTCGGGTACAGGGAGGGCAGATACGCAGTATTTT
TRBV6-5	NA	TRBJ2-1	NA	CASTRLVGSGNEQFF	TGTGCCAGCACCCGCTTGGTGGGCTCCGGGAATGAGCAGTTCTTC
TRBV4-1	TRBD2	TRBJ2-5	NA	CASSRTLGTSRETQYF	TGCGCCAGCAGCCGAACCCTGGGGACTAGCAGGGAGACCCAGTACTTC
TRBV5-1	NA	TRBJ1-5	NA	CASRAGLGALDQPQHF	TGCGCCAGCAGGGCGGGGCTGGGGGCGCTTGATCAGCCCCAGCATTTT
TRBV5-1	TRBD1	TRBJ2-7	NA	CASSLGTDRGWEQYF	TGCGCCAGCAGCTTGGGAACCGACAGGGGATGGGAGCAGTACTTC
TRBV10-3	TRBD1	TRBJ1-4	once	CAISTGTGVEKLFF	TGTGCCATCAGCACCGGGACAGGGGTTGAAAAACTGTTTTTT
TRBV7-9	NA	TRBJ1-1	NA	CASSLHQNTEAFF	TGTGCCAGCAGCTTACACCAGAACACTGAAGCTTTCTTT
TRBV28	NA	TRBJ2-3	NA	CASSSSHVTRDWLTDTQYF	TGTGCCAGCAGTTCCTCCCACGTGACCCGGGACTGGCTCACAGATACGCAGTATTTT
TRBV7-3	NA	TRBJ2-5	NA	CASSLNGPGETQYF	TGTGCCAGCAGCTTAAATGGTCCCGGGGAGACCCAGTACTTC
TRBV2	NA	TRBJ2-7	NA	CASIAEGYEQYF	TGTGCCTCCATCGCGGAGGGATACGAGCAGTACTTC